A selection of T cell receptor beta chains follows, all from one sample in a study of metastatic and nonmetastatic thyroid tumors. TCRdb re-clonotyped the PCR reads via MiXCR. The data show 40,000 to 55,000 clones, with roughly 18% seen just once and 2.5% to 3.5% held by the top ten. Specimen: blood. All receptors derive from a female donor with papillary thyroid cancer or a benign thyroid nodule (not recorded which). Some clones in this sample may be carry-over from other donors' samples. CDR3s include the opening cysteine and the closing phenylalanine or tryptophan. Fields, in order: D gene, J gene, V gene, clone size, CDR3 DNA, CDR3 protein. The D gene is left open where the match is weak. Where a row states a size, it is once, few, many or the class of an expanded clone; other rows omit it.

TRBD1	TRBJ1-5	TRBV6-5	many	TGTGCCAGCAGTTACTCGAGACAGGGATTAGGGCCCCAGCATTTT	CASSYSRQGLGPQHF
.	TRBJ2-2	TRBV6-1	few	TGTGCCAGCAGGTGTGACCTGAACACCGGTGAGCTGTTTTTT	CASRCDLNTGELFF
TRBD2	TRBJ2-5	TRBV14	.	TGTGCCAGCAGCCCGGGACTATATATCGGATATGGGGAGACCCAGTACTTC	CASSPGLYIGYGETQYF
.	TRBJ1-1	TRBV28	few	TGTGCCAGCAGCCTTAGTGGACGTCCTGAAGCTTTCTTT	CASSLSGRPEAFF
TRBD1	TRBJ2-3	TRBV4-1	many	TGCGCCAGCAGCAGACTGCCCCGGGACAGAGGCACAGATACGCAGTATTTT	CASSRLPRDRGTDTQYF
TRBD1	TRBJ1-1	TRBV27	few	TGTGCCAGCATTTTATTGTCCACAGGGGTGAACACTGAAGCTTTCTTT	CASILLSTGVNTEAFF
.	TRBJ2-7	TRBV6-6	.	TGTGCCAGCAGTTACTCCTCGGGGCGTGGGGTCGAGCAGTACTTC	CASSYSSGRGVEQYF
TRBD1	TRBJ1-2	TRBV6-2/TRBV6-3	.	TGTGCCAGCAGTTACTCCTTACTACGGCCGACAGGGCAAGGCTACACCTTC	CASSYSLLRPTGQGYTF
TRBD2	TRBJ2-7	TRBV6-4	many	TGTGCCAGCAGTGACTCCCCCCCGGCTAGCGGGAGGGTGGGCGAGCAGTACTTC	CASSDSPPASGRVGEQYF
.	TRBJ2-7	TRBV5-5	.	TGTGCCAGCAGCTTGGACAGGGAGTCCTACGAGCAGTACTTC	CASSLDRESYEQYF
.	TRBJ1-5	TRBV20-1	many	TGCAGTGCACCCACCCCTGGGCCAGGGCAGCCCCAGCATTTT	CSAPTPGPGQPQHF
.	TRBJ1-3	TRBV7-8	.	TGTGCCAGCAGCTTTAGGACGCTTGACTCTGGAAACACCATATATTTT	CASSFRTLDSGNTIYF
TRBD2	TRBJ2-7	TRBV11-2	many	TGTGCCAGCAGCCGTCTCGGGGGGGTCGGGCGGTTCTCCTACGAGCAGTACTTC	CASSRLGGVGRFSYEQYF
.	TRBJ2-1	TRBV28	.	TGTGCCAGCATTTTATTCGCGTCTGAAGGGTCCTACAATGAGCAGTTCTTC	CASILFASEGSYNEQFF
TRBD2	TRBJ2-1	TRBV6-2/TRBV6-3	few	TGTTCCAGCAGTGTACTAGCGGGGTCCTACAATGATCAGTTCTTC	CSSSVLAGSYNDQFF
.	TRBJ2-1	TRBV2	few	TGTGCCAGCATGCCAATTGGCGGTGAGCAGTTCTTC	CASMPIGGEQFF
TRBD2	TRBJ2-5	TRBV11-2	many	TGTGCCAGCAGCCCCGGGAGGGTTCAAGAGACCCAGTACTTC	CASSPGRVQETQYF
.	TRBJ2-2	TRBV24-1	many	TGTGCCACCAGTGATGCGTGGGGTGAGACCGGGGAGCTGTTTTTT	CATSDAWGETGELFF
.	TRBJ1-2	TRBV11-3	.	TGTGCCAGCAGCTCCGCCAGAGGAAACTATGGCTACACCTTC	CASSSARGNYGYTF
TRBD1	TRBJ1-2	TRBV19	many	TGTGCCAGTAGTATTCCCGGGACAGGAGACTATGGCTACACCTTC	CASSIPGTGDYGYTF
TRBD2	TRBJ2-3	TRBV7-9	.	TGTGCCACCAATGAGCGGGGGTTCACAGATACGCAGTATTTT	CATNERGFTDTQYF
TRBD2	TRBJ2-2	TRBV6-1	many	TGTGCCAGCAGTGAATTAGCGGGTGACGGCCCGAGGGAGCTGTTTTTT	CASSELAGDGPRELFF
TRBD2	TRBJ2-5	TRBV3-1	many	TGTGCCAGCAGCCAGCGTTGGACTAGCGGGAGACAAGAGACCCAGTACTTC	CASSQRWTSGRQETQYF
.	TRBJ2-7	TRBV20-1	.	TGCAGTGCTAGAGCAGTGAACTCCTACGAGCGGTACTTC	CSARAVNSYERYF
TRBD1	TRBJ2-5	TRBV2	many	TGTGCCACCCAGCCCGGACAGGGAACAGAAGAGACCCAGTACTTC	CATQPGQGTEETQYF
TRBD2	TRBJ2-1	TRBV19	many	TGTGCCAGTAGTACCCGAGGGGCTAGCGGGTACAATGAGCAGTTCTTC	CASSTRGASGYNEQFF
TRBD1	TRBJ1-1	TRBV10-3	many	TGTGCCATCAGTGAGTCCGGACAGGGGACCACTGAAGCTTTCTTT	CAISESGQGTTEAFF
.	TRBJ1-1	TRBV6-5	many	TGTGCCAGCAGTTACTCGCTGAGGAGGGGGGGGATGAACACTGAAGCTTTCTTT	CASSYSLRRGGMNTEAFF
.	TRBJ2-7	TRBV28	many	TGTGCCAGCAGTATAAGCTACGAGCAGTACTTC	CASSISYEQYF
TRBD1	TRBJ1-6	TRBV20-1	many	TGCAGTGCTATAGGGACAGGATGGAATAATTCACCCCTCCACTTT	CSAIGTGWNNSPLHF
.	TRBJ2-7	TRBV7-3	.	TGTGCCAGCAGCCCAACAGTGGGCGCCAGCCACGAGCATTACTTC	CASSPTVGASHEHYF
.	TRBJ2-1	TRBV28	few	TGTGCCAGCAGTCAGAAGGGAGGACAAAGGAGTGAGCAGTTCTTC	CASSQKGGQRSEQFF
TRBD1	TRBJ2-7	TRBV5-1	.	TGCGCCAGCAGCCCCGCCGGGACAGGAGCCTACGAGCAGTACTTC	CASSPAGTGAYEQYF
.	TRBJ2-5	TRBV5-6	.	TGTGCCAGCAGCCTGAGAGCGGCCGCGGATACCCAGTACTTC	CASSLRAAADTQYF
TRBD2	TRBJ2-1	TRBV6-1	many	TGTGCCAGCAGTTTAGCGGGAAGGGAGTTCTTC	CASSLAGREFF
.	TRBJ2-7	TRBV9	.	TGTGCCAGCAGCGTAGGCGGTAGCTCCTACGAGCAGTACTTC	CASSVGGSSYEQYF
.	TRBJ2-4	TRBV28	many	TGTGCCAGCAGTTTATATACGGTTCTAGCCAAAAACATTCAGTACTTC	CASSLYTVLAKNIQYF
.	TRBJ1-1	TRBV2	many	TGTGCCAGCACTTTGATGAGCAGTAACACTGAAGCTTTCTTT	CASTLMSSNTEAFF
.	TRBJ2-2	TRBV9	many	TGTGCCAGCAGTCTAGCCTCCGCCAACACCGGGGAGCTGTTTTTT	CASSLASANTGELFF
.	TRBJ1-1	TRBV6-2/TRBV6-3	many	TGTGCCAGCAGTTACCGTAGTCCCAAGGGCACTGAAGCTTTCTTT	CASSYRSPKGTEAFF
.	TRBJ1-1	TRBV20-1	.	TGCAGTGCTAAGGGGAGTACGGCTGCGAACACTGAAGCTTTCTTT	CSAKGSTAANTEAFF
TRBD2	TRBJ2-1	TRBV12-3/TRBV12-4	.	TGTGCCAGCAGTTTTTATGGACTAGCGGGAGGGATTAATGAGCAGTTCTTC	CASSFYGLAGGINEQFF
.	TRBJ2-1	TRBV19	.	TGTACCAGTAGTATAGAGGTAGCAGAAAAAGGGTACAATGAGCAGTTCTTC	CTSSIEVAEKGYNEQFF
.	TRBJ2-1	TRBV2	.	TGTGCCAGCAGTGACGGCGGCTACAATGAGCAGTTCTTC	CASSDGGYNEQFF
.	TRBJ2-7	TRBV20-1	.	TGCAGTGCTAGCGAATCGTTTCTCTCCTACGAGCAGTACTTC	CSASESFLSYEQYF
TRBD2	TRBJ2-3	TRBV20-1	.	TGCAGTGCTAGAGAGTGTAGCGGGAGGAGCATCACAAATACGCAGTATTTT	CSARECSGRSITNTQYF
TRBD1	TRBJ2-7	TRBV5-1	many	TGCGCCAGCAGCTGGGTGGACAGGGGGGTCTACGAGCAGTACTTC	CASSWVDRGVYEQYF
.	TRBJ2-7	TRBV28	many	TGTGCCAGCAGTCCTAGGGTGGGACCAGCTGACTACGAGCAGTACTTC	CASSPRVGPADYEQYF
.	TRBJ2-7	TRBV11-2	many	TGTGCCAGCAGCTATCAAAGGGCCCTAAGCTCCTACGAGCAGTACTTC	CASSYQRALSSYEQYF
.	TRBJ1-2	TRBV27	few	TGTGCCAGCAGTTTAATATTTGTCAGGGGTGATAACTATTGCTACACCTTC	CASSLIFVRGDNYCYTF
.	TRBJ1-1	TRBV11-2	many	TGTGCCAGCAGCTTAGAGCCAGGGTACACTGAAGCTTTCTTT	CASSLEPGYTEAFF
.	TRBJ2-3	TRBV6-5	many	TGTGCCAGCAGTTACTCTGACCGACTTGTAGATACGCAGTATTTT	CASSYSDRLVDTQYF
.	TRBJ2-7	TRBV20-1	many	TGCAGTGCTCATACCGGGACCCCCTACGAGCAGTACTTC	CSAHTGTPYEQYF